These 29 T cell receptor beta chains were all obtained from the same sample, sequenced in a study of blood T cells in healthy people across ages. Sample-barcoded 5' priming and a J-beta primer mix drove a second PCR of roughly 6 to 12 cycles. TCRdb itself ran the 5' RACE reads through MiXCR, one entry per CDR3 protein. The sample includes 700,000 to 950,000 distinct CDR3 sequences, 55% to 75% seen only once; the top ten take over 20%. Material: blood. The receptors were gathered from a man under 40 in good health.

This CDR3 is CASSEARGQRQETQYF. As DNA, the CDR3 is TGTGCCAGCAGTGAAGCAAGGGGACAGCGCCAAGAGACCCAGTACTTC. The chain links TRBV6-1 to TRBJ2-5, with 7 nucleotides matching TRBD1. Per germline, CDR1 MNHNS and CDR2 SASEGT. Trimming cost V 0 bases and J 1 base; bases outside gene matches: 5. The CDR3 length is 16 residues.

The gene calls are TRBV10-3 and TRBJ2-1, with 14 bases identical to TRBD2. The germline V gene has CDR1 ENHRY and CDR2 SYGVKD. This CDR3 region has 16 residues. The V and J ends lost 2 bases and 13 bases, in that order; junction bases with no gene match: 10. The CDR3 reads CAISETRLAGGETQFF. The CDR3 coding sequence is TGTGCCATCAGTGAGACAAGACTAGCGGGAGGGGAGACCCAGTTCTTC.

This chain joins TRBV20-1 and TRBJ2-7; the D call may be TRBD1 or TRBD2 (5 bases each). Germline V CDR1 and CDR2: DFQATT, SNEGSKA (reference sequence). The CDR3 consists of 12 residues. V lost 1 base and J 3 bases, leaving 7 bases between the germline ends. The CDR3 DNA reads TGCAGTGCTAGAGGGGACGACTACGAGCAGTACTTC. Its translation is CSARGDDYEQYF.

The chain employs TRBV25-1 and TRBJ2-1; the D is unclear. The CDR3 runs to 15 residues. CDR1 and CDR2 from the germline V gene are MGHDK and SYGVNS. V lost 6 bases to trimming and J lost 0 bases, with 12 bases between them. The CDR3 spells CASRSDPSSYNEQFF. The CDR3 DNA sequence: TGTGCCAGCAGAAGCGACCCCAGCTCCTACAATGAGCAGTTCTTC.

The V gene is TRBV6-6, the J gene TRBJ2-3; 8 nucleotides line up with TRBD2. The CDR3 length is 15 residues. Looked up from germline, CDR1 is MNHNY and CDR2 is SVGAGI (reference sequence). With V trimmed by 8 bases and J by 4 bases, 11 bases remained unmatched. This CDR3 is CASFPLGAGADTQYF. CDR3 in DNA: TGTGCCAGCTTTCCCCTGGGAGCGGGAGCAGATACGCAGTATTTT.

In DNA, the CDR3 is TGTGCCAGCAGCTTAGGTCCCGCTAGCACCTACGAGCAGTACTTC. It encodes CASSLGPASTYEQYF. The chain couples TRBV7-2 to TRBJ2-7, with D possibly being TRBD2 (5 bases). V gave up 1 base and J gave up 2 bases, with 12 bases separating them. The germline V gene has CDR1 SGHTA and CDR2 FQGNSA. The CDR3 length is 15 residues. The full variable domain, in which reference TRBV7-2 and TRBJ2-7 provide the parts outside the CDR3, is GAGVSQSPSNKVTEKGKDVELRCDPISGHTALYWYRQSLGQGLEFLIYFQGNSAPDKSGLPSDRFSAERTGGSVSTLTIQRTQQEDSAVYLCASSLGPASTYEQYFGPGTRLTVT.

The chain joins TRBV11-2 to TRBJ2-1, with D unresolved. Per the germline V gene, CDR1 is SGHAT and CDR2 is FQNNGV. The CDR3 consists of 13 residues. V lost 5 bases to trimming and J lost 13 bases, with 18 bases between them. The chain's CDR3 is CASSPPWSQKQFF. DNA for the CDR3: TGTGCCAGCAGCCCTCCTTGGTCGCAAAAACAGTTCTTC.

The genes are TRBV20-1 and TRBJ1-1; D uncertain. CDR1 is DFQATT and CDR2 is SNEGSKA in the germline V gene (reference sequence). V was pared by 3 bases and J by 10 bases, with 15 bases between. This CDR3 comprises 12 residues. The CDR3 protein is CSASDSEVGAFF. The CDR3 DNA reads TGCAGTGCTAGTGATTCGGAAGTTGGAGCTTTCTTT.

The genes are TRBV10-3 and TRBJ1-2; 9 bases map to TRBD1. The CDR3 extends over 14 amino acids. The V gene end was trimmed by 2 bases and the J gene end by 2 bases; junction bases not matched to a gene: 0. Germline loops: CDR1 ENHRY, CDR2 SYGVKD. The CDR3: CAISEGTGNYGYTF. DNA for the CDR3: TGTGCCATCAGTGAGGGGACAGGGAACTATGGCTACACCTTC.

A few counts support this clonotype. The chain couples TRBV12-3 or TRBV12-4 to TRBJ2-3; D may be TRBD2 (5 bases). The V gene lost 8 bases and the J gene lost 4 bases, with 10 bases spanning the gap. The CDR3 is 12 amino acids. CDR3 protein: CASRGLADTQYF. CDR3 DNA sequence: TGTGCCAGCCGGGGTCTGGCAGATACGCAGTATTTT.

This clonotype was detected a few times. The rearrangement links TRBV4-1 to TRBJ2-7; possibly TRBD1 for D (5 bases). The CDR3 is 15 amino acids. Trimming left V 1 base short and J 2 bases short, with 12 bases between. From germline, CDR1 is MGHRA and CDR2 YSYEKL. For the CDR3, the DNA is TGCGCCAGCAGCCAAGGGGCTGACAGCGCCTACGAGCAGTACTTC. Its translation is CASSQGADSAYEQYF.

The CDR3: CASSLEVLTDTQYF. The CDR3, as DNA: TGTGCCAGCAGCTTGGAGGTTCTCACAGATACGCAGTATTTT. The gene calls are TRBV11-2 and TRBJ2-3; TRBD2 is a possible D gene (5 bases). CDR1 is SGHAT, CDR2 FQNNGV, per germline. This CDR3 is 14 amino acids long. With 3 bases removed from V and 2 bases from J, the gap between germline ends came to 9 bases.

This sequence joins TRBV12-3 or TRBV12-4 and TRBJ2-7, with D tentatively TRBD2 (5 bases). The CDR3 consists of 14 residues. Trimming took 3 bases from V and 6 from J, leaving 15 bases between them. CDR3 sequence reads: CASSFELVSTEQYF. The DNA of the CDR3 is TGTGCCAGCAGTTTCGAACTAGTTTCTACCGAGCAGTACTTC.

There are a few counts of this clonotype. This chain connects TRBV2 to TRBJ2-7; TRBD2 aligns across 7 bases. Germline CDR1 reads SNHLY; CDR2 reads FYNNEI. The V and J ends lost 8 bases and 0 bases, in that order; junction bases with no gene match: 7. The CDR3 loop spans 14 amino acids. The CDR3: CASASGFSSYEQYF. Written as DNA, the CDR3 is TGTGCCAGCGCTAGCGGATTTAGCTCCTACGAGCAGTACTTC.

This clonotype occurred a few times. This CDR3 reads CSARSPPRTGVDEQYF. CDR3 DNA: TGCAGTGCTAGATCCCCACCCCGGACAGGGGTTGACGAGCAGTACTTC. The chain carries TRBV20-1 and TRBJ2-7; 9 bases match TRBD1. This CDR3 is built from 16 residues. V was clipped by 2 bases and J by 5 bases; unmatched bases: 13. In germline, CDR1 is DFQATT, CDR2 SNEGSKA (reference sequence).

The chain employs TRBV11-2 and TRBJ2-5; D might be TRBD2 (6 bases). CDR1 and CDR2 (germline): SGHAT, FQNNGV. The CDR3 covers 14 residues. V dropped 5 bases and J dropped 3 bases, with 13 bases sitting between them. The CDR3 DNA is TGTGCCAGCAGCGTAGTTGGGGGGAAAGAGACCCAGTACTTC. It encodes CASSVVGGKETQYF.

This clonotype was found a few times. The chain has TRBV5-1 and TRBJ2-1; TRBD1 matches 10 bases. Germline CDR1 SGHRS, CDR2 YFSETQ. The CDR3 has 15 residues. J lost 8 bases, V lost 4 bases, and 9 bases had no gene match. CDR3: CASSSPGQGIDEQFF. In nucleotides, the CDR3 is TGCGCCAGCAGCAGTCCGGGACAGGGGATCGATGAGCAGTTCTTC.

Comments on this clonotype: No conserved phenylalanine or tryptophan is present at the end of the CDR3, so a read error is the likely explanation. V and J are TRBV20-1 and TRBJ2-3; possible D gene TRBD2, 6 bases. Trimming left V 1 base short and J 2 bases short, with 13 bases between. Germline CDR1 is DFQATT and CDR2 is SNEGSKA (reference sequence). The CDR3 runs to 15 residues. CDR3 in amino acids: CSARGGVAVTDTQYL. The DNA of the CDR3 is TGCAGTGCTAGAGGGGGGGTAGCCGTCACAGATACGCAGTATTTA.

Regarding this clonotype: An end of the junction does not agree with germline; a read error may underlie this. The chain has TRBV18 and TRBJ2-3; TRBD1 matches at 10 bases. The length of the CDR3 is 16 residues. The germline V gene encodes CDR1 KGHSH and CDR2 LQKENI. In DNA form, the CDR3 reads TGTGCCAGCTCTCAGACCGGGACAGGGGATTATGATATGCAGTATTTT. Translated, it gives CASSQTGTGDYDMQYF.

The gene calls are TRBV4-2 and TRBJ2-4; 11 nucleotides match TRBD2. The CDR3 runs to 18 residues. Looked up from germline, CDR1 is LGHNA and CDR2 is YNFKEQ. The J segment lost 6 bases and the V segment lost 5 bases, leaving 15 bases of the junction unmatched. CDR3 nucleotides: TGTGCCAGCAGCTCGGGCCCCCATACTAGCGGGAGAGGAAACATTCAGTACTTC. Amino acids: CASSSGPHTSGRGNIQYF.

The chain recombines TRBV28 with TRBJ2-3; D ambiguous. Trimming took off 6 bases at V and 1 base at J, with 14 bases between the two ends. CDR3 length: 15 residues. From germline, CDR1 is MDHEN and CDR2 SYDVKM. Here the CDR3 reads CASSRSGLRTDTQYF. The CDR3 nucleotides are TGTGCCAGCAGCCGCTCCGGATTACGCACAGATACGCAGTATTTT.

The chain uses TRBV7-9 and TRBJ2-1; 8 positions match TRBD2. This CDR3 region has 19 residues. The germline V gene encodes CDR1 SEHNR and CDR2 FQNEAQ (reference sequence). V was clipped by 5 bases and J by 0 bases; unmatched bases: 15. DNA of the CDR3: TGTGCCAGCAGCCCCCCCCTGTTAGCGGGGAAGGTCTCCTACAATGAGCAGTTCTTC. Translation gives CASSPPLLAGKVSYNEQFF.

This clonotype was seen a handful of times. CDR3 nucleotide sequence: TGTGCCAGCAGTTTACCTCAACCGCTGGGGGGAGGCGAGACCCAGTACTTC. Translation gives CASSLPQPLGGGETQYF. The V gene is TRBV28, the J gene TRBJ2-5; TRBD2 might be the D (6 bases). Germline V gives CDR1 MDHEN, CDR2 SYDVKM. Deletions cut 2 bases from V and 5 bases from J, with 21 bases between. The length of the CDR3 is 17 residues.

This clonotype was recorded a few times. J is TRBJ1-2 and V is TRBV25-1; D gene uncertain. This CDR3 is built from 13 residues. Per germline, CDR1 MGHDK and CDR2 SYGVNS. V dropped 0 bases and J dropped 6 bases, with 8 bases sitting between them. CDR3 sequence reads: CASSEYTGNGYTF. In DNA form, the CDR3 reads TGTGCCAGCAGTGAATATACGGGGAATGGCTACACCTTC.

The chain combines TRBV18 with TRBJ1-2, with 9 bases that match TRBD1. The CDR3 sequence is 14 residues long. From germline, CDR1 is KGHSH and CDR2 LQKENI. The ends lost 3 bases at V and 5 bases at J; junction bases unmatched: 4. This chain's CDR3 is CASSPGQGSYGYTF. The CDR3 DNA is TGTGCCAGCTCACCGGGACAGGGTTCGTATGGCTACACCTTC.

The chain uses TRBV1 and TRBJ2-1; the table's D call of TRBD2 was not tested on the DNA. TRBV1 is shown as a pseudogene. This CDR3 contains 16 residues. The CDR3 DNA sequence: TGCACCAGCAGCCTTCAACTAGCCAGGGAGGGGGAGGGAGAGTTCTTC. Translation gives CTSSLQLAREGEGEFF.

A single count supports this clonotype. One end of the junction varies from germline; a read error may be responsible. V is TRBV7-2 and J is TRBJ2-7; 7 nucleotides match TRBD1. This CDR3 is 12 amino acids long. Germline V gene lookup returns CDR1 SGHTA and CDR2 FQGNSA. CDR3 DNA: TGTGCCAGCAGCCAGGACAGGAACGAGCTGTACTTC. It codes for CASSQDRNELYF.

This clonotype was observed many times. The V call is TRBV5-1, the J call TRBJ2-1, with TRBD2 matching 9 bases. J was trimmed by 8 bases and V by 4 bases; bases with no gene match: 7. Germline loops: CDR1 SGHRS, CDR2 YFSETQ. The CDR3 covers 14 residues. CDR3 residues: CASSLAGGPDEQFF. In DNA, the CDR3 is TGCGCCAGCAGCCTCGCGGGGGGGCCGGATGAGCAGTTCTTC. The full variable domain, with the rest looked up from reference TRBV5-1 and TRBJ2-1, is KAGVTQTPRYLIKTRGQQVTLSCSPISGHRSVSWYQQTPGQGLQFLFEYFSETQRNKGNFPGRFSGRQFSNSRSEMNVSTLELGDSALYLCASSLAGGPDEQFFGPGTRLTVL.

The V gene is TRBV12-3 or TRBV12-4, the J gene TRBJ1-5, with a tentative D call TRBD1 (5 bases). V lost 6 bases to trimming and J lost 0 bases, with 9 bases between them. The CDR3 is made up of 14 amino acids. The CDR3 region has the DNA TGTGCCAGCAGCGCCAGGGATAGCAATCAGCCCCAGCATTTT. Translated: CASSARDSNQPQHF.